This TCR beta chain was recorded in a study of Ad26.COV2.S vaccination and SARS-CoV-2 variants. Overall study context: Ad26.COV2.S shots went into the muscle once or twice, 56 days apart.

Study findings and constraints: It was found that vaccine and placebo recipients had similar non-spike TCR breadth. The TCR-based breadth and depth measures might underestimate overall T cell responses.

V lost 1 base, J lost 0 bases, and 11 bases lay in between. There are 16 residues in the CDR3. Germline V gene lookup returns CDR1 LNHDA and CDR2 SQIVND (reference sequence). Regarding this clone: Its matching antigen is unknown.

Assay: immunoSEQ multiplex PCR; the TCRdb copy retains only in-frame clones and omits some. Of some 410,000 clones in the sample, about 90% were seen once. Treatment denoted: 19 received Ad26.COV2.S at low or high dose, single or two shots; about five received placebo; per-sample allocation not given. Material that was analyzed had been drawn on day 63 after the first vaccine or placebo injection. At a Boston site, the person donating was an adult of 18-55 years. The material was peripheral blood, obtained in a trial of Ad26.COV2.S vaccine versus placebo. This TCR was recovered from a person between 18 and 65 years old who received the Ad26.COV2.S COVID-19 vaccine or a placebo. The V and J genes are TRBV19 and TRBJ2-3; D not certain. CDR3 loop: CASSIAGLRSTDTQYF. The CDR3, as DNA: TGTGCCAGTAGTATAGCCGGGCTCCGTAGCACAGATACGCAGTATTTT.